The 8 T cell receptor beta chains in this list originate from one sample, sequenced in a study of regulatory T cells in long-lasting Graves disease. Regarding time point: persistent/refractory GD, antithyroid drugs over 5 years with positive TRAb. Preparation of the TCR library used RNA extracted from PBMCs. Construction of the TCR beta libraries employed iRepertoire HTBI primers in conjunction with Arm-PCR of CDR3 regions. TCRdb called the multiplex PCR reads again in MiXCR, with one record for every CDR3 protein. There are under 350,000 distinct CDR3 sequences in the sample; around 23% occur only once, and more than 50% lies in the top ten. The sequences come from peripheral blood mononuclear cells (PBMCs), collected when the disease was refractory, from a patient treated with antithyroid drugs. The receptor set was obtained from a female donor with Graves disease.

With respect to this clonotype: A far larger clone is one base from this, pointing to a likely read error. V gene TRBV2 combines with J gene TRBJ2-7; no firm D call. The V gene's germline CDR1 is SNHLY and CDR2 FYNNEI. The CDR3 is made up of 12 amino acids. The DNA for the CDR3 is TGTGCCAGCCGAACAAGCTCCTACGGGCAGTACTTC. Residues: CASRTSSYGQYF.

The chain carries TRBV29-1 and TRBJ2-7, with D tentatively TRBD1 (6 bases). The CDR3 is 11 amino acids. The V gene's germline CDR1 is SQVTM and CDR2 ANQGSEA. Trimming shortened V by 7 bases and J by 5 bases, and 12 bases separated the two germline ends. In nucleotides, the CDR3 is TGCAGCGCCGGGGCAGGGGACGAGCAGTACTTC. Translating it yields CSAGAGDEQYF.

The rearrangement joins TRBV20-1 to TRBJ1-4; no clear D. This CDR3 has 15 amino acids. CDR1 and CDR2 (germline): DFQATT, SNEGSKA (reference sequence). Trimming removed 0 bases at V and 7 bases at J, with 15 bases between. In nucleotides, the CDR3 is TGCAGTGCTAGAGATCACACAGCCGCTGCTGAAAAACTGTTTTTT. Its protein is CSARDHTAAAEKLFF.

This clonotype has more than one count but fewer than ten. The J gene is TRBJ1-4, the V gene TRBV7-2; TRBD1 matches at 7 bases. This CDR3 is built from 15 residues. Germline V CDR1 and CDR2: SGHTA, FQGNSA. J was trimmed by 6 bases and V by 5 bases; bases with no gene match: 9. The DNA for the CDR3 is TGTGCCAGCAGCCGTCGGACAGGTCTGGATGAAAAACTGTTTTTT. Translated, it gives CASSRRTGLDEKLFF.

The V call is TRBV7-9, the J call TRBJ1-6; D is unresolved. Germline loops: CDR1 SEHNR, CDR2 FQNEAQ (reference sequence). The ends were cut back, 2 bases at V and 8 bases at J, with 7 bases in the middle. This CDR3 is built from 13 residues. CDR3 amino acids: CASSLTRDSPLHF. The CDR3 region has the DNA TGTGCCAGCAGCTTAACGAGGGATTCACCCCTCCACTTT.

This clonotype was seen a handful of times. This CDR3 is CASSPHGQGDNEQFF. The CDR3, as DNA: TGTGCCAGCAGCCCGCACGGACAGGGAGACAATGAGCAGTTCTTC. This chain links TRBV9 with TRBJ2-1; TRBD1 aligns across 8 bases. Germline V gene data show CDR1 as SGDLS and CDR2 as YYNGEE. V trimming: 4 bases; J trimming: 5 bases; junction bases outside the gene matches: 8. The CDR3 runs 15 residues.

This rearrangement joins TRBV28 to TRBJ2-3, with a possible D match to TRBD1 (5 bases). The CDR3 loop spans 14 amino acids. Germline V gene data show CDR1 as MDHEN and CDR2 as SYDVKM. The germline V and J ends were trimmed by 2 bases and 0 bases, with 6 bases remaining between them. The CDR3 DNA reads TGTGCCAGCAGTTTAGACAGAAGCACAGATACGCAGTATTTT. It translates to CASSLDRSTDTQYF.

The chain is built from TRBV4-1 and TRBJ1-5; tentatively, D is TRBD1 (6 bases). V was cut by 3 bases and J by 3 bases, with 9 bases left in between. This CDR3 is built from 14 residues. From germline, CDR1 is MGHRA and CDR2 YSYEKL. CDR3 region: CASSQTGSNQPQHF. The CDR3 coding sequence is TGCGCCAGCAGCCAGACAGGCTCCAATCAGCCCCAGCATTTT.